This is a list of T cell receptor beta chains from one sample in a study of cytomegalovirus exposure and HLA in healthy donors. Sequencing used immunoSEQ multiplex PCR; TCRdb keeps in-frame clones, though not all of them. The sample records 100,000 to 150,000 clones, over 60% being singletons. The sequenced sample consisted of PBMCs. The receptors here all came from a man aged 18 to 29 in good health and CMV-seropositive. The CDR3 runs from the conserved cysteine through the conserved F or W. Each record gives: J gene, V gene, clone size, D gene, CDR3 protein, CDR3 DNA. A D gene is named only where the DNA matches it firmly. Not all rows give a size; the values are once, few, many and, for expanded clones, a class.

>TRBJ2-7|TRBV13|-|TRBD1
CASSPPGTGAYEQYF
TGTGCCAGCAGCCCGCCCGGGACAGGGGCCTACGAGCAGTACTTC
>TRBJ2-1|TRBV4-1|-|-
CASSQLSSFEQFF
TGCGCCAGCAGCCAGCTTAGTTCGTTTGAGCAGTTCTTC
>TRBJ1-5|TRBV19|-|TRBD1
CASSISLQGAQGNQPQHF
TGTGCCAGTAGTATATCCCTACAGGGGGCGCAGGGCAATCAGCCCCAGCATTTT
>TRBJ2-7|TRBV6-5|-|-
CASSPEGLEGSEQYF
TGTGCCAGCAGTCCAGAGGGGTTGGAGGGGTCCGAGCAGTACTTC
>TRBJ2-1|TRBV5-4|-|-
CASGPQAAAFHNEQFF
TGTGCCAGCGGCCCTCAAGCGGCCGCCTTCCACAATGAGCAGTTCTTC
>TRBJ1-4|TRBV4-2|-|TRBD1
CASSRDRENEKLFF
TGTGCCAGCAGCCGGGACAGGGAAAATGAAAAACTGTTTTTT
>TRBJ2-3|TRBV5-4|-|TRBD2
CASSLIGLAGRTDTQYF
TGTGCCAGCAGCTTGATTGGACTAGCGGGAAGGACAGATACGCAGTATTTT
>TRBJ2-7|TRBV7-5|-|-
CARSLRTGLGYEQYF
TGTGCCAGAAGCTTAAGGACAGGCCTAGGCTACGAGCAGTACTTC
>TRBJ2-1|TRBV14|-|-
CASSQATRGDNEQFF
TGTGCCAGCAGCCAAGCGACTAGAGGGGACAATGAGCAGTTCTTC
>TRBJ1-3|TRBV2|-|-
CASILGRGLGNTIYF
TGTGCCAGCATATTGGGGAGGGGCCTTGGAAACACCATATATTTT
>TRBJ1-1|TRBV6-5|few|-
CASSYDTGMNTEAFF
TGTGCCAGCAGTTACGATACAGGGATGAACACTGAAGCTTTCTTT
>TRBJ1-2|TRBV29-1|-|-
CSVDRESYGYTF
TGCAGCGTTGACAGGGAAAGCTATGGCTACACCTTC
>TRBJ2-3|TRBV10-3|-|-
CAISGASPAQNTQYF
TGTGCCATCAGTGGGGCCTCCCCAGCACAGAATACGCAGTATTTT
>TRBJ2-3|TRBV19|-|TRBD1
CASSSDRGPSFTDTQYF
TGTGCCAGTAGTAGCGACAGGGGCCCATCTTTCACAGATACGCAGTATTTT
>TRBJ2-1|TRBV29-1|-|TRBD2
CSVEVASGSVFNEQFF
TGCAGCGTTGAAGTGGCTAGCGGGTCCGTTTTCAATGAGCAGTTCTTC
>TRBJ2-5|TRBV15|-|-
CATSSRQQETQYF
TGTGCCACCAGCAGTCGACAGCAAGAGACCCAGTACTTC
>TRBJ1-3|TRBV6-5|-|-
CASSYRQHSGNTIYF
TGTGCCAGCAGTTATAGACAGCACTCTGGAAACACCATATATTTT
>TRBJ2-3|TRBV28|-|TRBD1
CASSRTTGTDTQYF
TGTGCCAGCAGCAGAACGACAGGGACAGATACGCAGTATTTT
>TRBJ1-2|TRBV4-1|-|TRBD1
CASSRDREAGYTF
TGCGCCAGCAGCCGGGACAGGGAAGCTGGCTACACCTTC
>TRBJ1-3|TRBV6-5|-|-
CASSLEQTSWNTIYF
TGTGCCAGCAGCCTCGAACAGACCTCTTGGAACACCATATATTTT
>TRBJ1-2|TRBV5-6|-|-
CASRMRPGDGYTF
TGTGCCAGCAGGATGAGACCGGGGGATGGCTACACCTTC
>TRBJ2-7|TRBV5-6|-|TRBD2
CASRHVRGGSYEQYF
TGTGCCAGCAGACATGTCCGGGGGGGCTCCTACGAGCAGTACTTC
>TRBJ2-6|TRBV19|-|TRBD1
CASSLGGTGGSGANVLTF
TGTGCCAGTAGTCTCGGAGGGACAGGGGGGTCTGGGGCCAACGTCCTGACTTTC
>TRBJ2-5|TRBV29-1|-|-
CSAGEETQYF
TGCAGCGCAGGGGAAGAGACCCAGTACTTC
>TRBJ1-1|TRBV6-6|-|-
CASSRPAERAFF
TGTGCCAGCAGTCGCCCAGCGGAGCGGGCTTTCTTT
>TRBJ2-3|TRBV6-1|-|TRBD1
CASTFTGVDTQYF
TGTGCCAGCACCTTCACAGGGGTAGATACGCAGTATTTT
>TRBJ2-7|TRBV7-9|-|TRBD1
CASSRPGGNIYEQYF
TGTGCCAGCAGCCGCCCAGGGGGTAACATCTACGAGCAGTACTTC
>TRBJ2-1|TRBV9|-|TRBD1
CASSVSQGTYNEQFF
TGTGCCAGCAGCGTTTCACAGGGGACCTACAATGAGCAGTTCTTC
>TRBJ1-3|TRBV28|-|-
CASSSRPRQGMVRRIENTIYF
TGTGCCAGCAGTTCACGCCCAAGGCAGGGGATGGTGAGGAGGATAGAAAACACCATATATTTT
>TRBJ1-1|TRBV15|-|TRBD1
CATSRTGGSTEAFF
TGTGCCACCAGCAGGACAGGGGGCAGCACTGAAGCTTTCTTT
>TRBJ1-2|TRBV27|-|-
CASSLGGGGYGYTF
TGTGCCAGCAGTTTAGGAGGGGGGGGTTATGGCTACACCTTC
>TRBJ1-2|TRBV7-2|-|TRBD1
CASRYYHGGTGGQGYTF
TGTGCCAGCAGATATTACCACGGCGGGACAGGGGGCCAAGGCTACACCTTC
>TRBJ2-1|TRBV11-2|-|-
CASSLDWTGSEQFF
TGTGCCAGCAGCTTAGATTGGACTGGAAGTGAGCAGTTCTTC
>TRBJ1-5|TRBV9|once|-
CASSVGQSGQPQHF
TGTGCCAGCAGCGTAGGACAATCAGGGCAGCCCCAGCATTTT
>TRBJ1-4|TRBV5-1|many|TRBD1
CASSLLGQGGSTNEKLFF
TGCGCCAGCAGCTTGCTGGGACAGGGTGGTTCGACTAATGAAAAACTGTTTTTT
>TRBJ1-1|TRBV18|once|-
CASSPGREGTEAFF
TGTGCCAGCTCACCGGGCAGGGAGGGGACTGAAGCTTTCTTT
>TRBJ1-6|TRBV5-1|once|-
CASREWGVKASYNSPLHF
TGCGCCAGCAGAGAATGGGGGGTAAAAGCATCCTATAATTCACCCCTCCACTTT
>TRBJ2-1|TRBV5-4|-|TRBD2
CASSLGGSGGAYNEQFF
TGTGCCAGCAGCTTGGGGGGTAGCGGGGGGGCCTACAATGAGCAGTTCTTC
>TRBJ1-2|TRBV6-1|-|TRBD1
CASSEGQSYGYTF
TGTGCCAGCAGCGAGGGACAGAGCTATGGCTACACCTTC
>TRBJ1-1|TRBV7-3|-|-
CASSPSVNTEAFF
TGTGCCAGCAGTCCTTCAGTGAACACTGAAGCTTTCTTT
>TRBJ2-1|TRBV7-8|-|-
CASSFVAADGEQFF
TGTGCCAGCAGCTTTGTGGCGGCGGATGGTGAGCAGTTCTTC
>TRBJ1-2|TRBV7-8|-|TRBD1
CASSFADRGGYGYTF
TGTGCCAGCAGCTTTGCCGACAGGGGTGGATATGGCTACACCTTC
>TRBJ1-5|TRBV6-1|-|TRBD1
CASSEALRQGSQPQHF
TGTGCCAGCAGTGAAGCGCTTCGACAGGGGAGTCAGCCCCAGCATTTT
>TRBJ2-1|TRBV28|once|-
CASSPTDNEQFF
TGTGCCAGCAGCCCGACAGACAATGAGCAGTTCTTC
>TRBJ2-7|TRBV27|-|-
CASSRRSSYEQYF
TGTGCCAGCAGCCGTAGGAGCTCCTACGAGCAGTACTTC
>TRBJ2-1|TRBV9|-|-
CASSVELATSYNEQFF
TGTGCCAGCAGCGTAGAACTAGCCACATCCTACAATGAGCAGTTCTTC
>TRBJ2-1|TRBV6-4|-|TRBD2
CAGKSSGDSSYNEQFF
TGTGCCGGCAAATCTAGCGGGGACAGCTCCTACAATGAGCAGTTCTTC
>TRBJ1-2|TRBV30|-|TRBD1
CAWSVSGGANYGYTF
TGTGCCTGGAGTGTATCAGGGGGCGCGAACTATGGCTACACCTTC
>TRBJ1-2|TRBV11-1|-|-
CASSLEFGTAYGYTF
TGTGCCAGCAGCTTAGAGTTTGGGACTGCCTATGGCTACACCTTC
>TRBJ2-3|TRBV5-1|-|TRBD2
CASSFSLAGGTDTQYF
TGCGCCAGCAGCTTCTCGCTAGCGGGGGGCACAGATACGCAGTATTTT